This entry concerns a single TCR beta chain. These data are taken from a study of T cell changes during pregnancy in multiple sclerosis. Repertoires were generated with immunoSEQ multiplex PCR, while TCRdb's copy carries only in-frame clones and drops some. The sample includes tens of thousands of clones, 85% to 95% of them seen just once. V lost 3 bases and J 8 bases, leaving 18 bases between the germline ends. This CDR3 is built from 15 residues. The germline CDR1 and CDR2 sequences are SGDLS and YYNGEE. V and J are TRBV9 and TRBJ2-1, with a weak D call TRBD2 (5 bases). The sequence derives from a female donor with multiple sclerosis, enrolled in a pregnancy study. Sequenced material: peripheral blood, taken before pregnancy. The CDR3 DNA reads as TGTGCCAGCAGCGCCCGAGACGGGATCTTCTATGAGCAGTTCTTC. It codes for CASSARDGIFYEQFF.